What follows are 18 T cell receptor beta chains derived from one specimen sequenced in a study of cytomegalovirus exposure and HLA in healthy donors. PCR amplification relied on 60 Vbeta primers (plus 13 Jbeta primers). Measured with immunoSEQ multiplex PCR; TCRdb has only the in-frame clones, and not every one. The sample has around 99,000 clones; 77% are singletons. Sequences were obtained from PBMCs. Source of these receptors: a male donor in good health and CMV-seronegative.

On this clone itself: Different DNA sequences within this sample yield the same CDR3. The V and J genes are TRBV5-1 and TRBJ2-3; D gene ambiguous. The germline CDR1 and CDR2 sequences are SGHRS and YFSETQ. Trimming cost V 0 bases and J 0 bases, with 14 bases left between them. This CDR3 is 17 amino acids long. This CDR3 is CASSLAASYSSTDTQYF. For the CDR3, the DNA is TGCGCCAGCAGCTTGGCCGCTAGTTATTCTAGCACAGATACGCAGTATTTT.

The genes are TRBV7-3 and TRBJ2-1; D possibly corresponds to TRBD2 (6 bases). V shed 4 bases and J shed 0 bases, with 10 bases lying between them. CDR3 length equals 15 residues. Germline values: CDR1 SGHTA, CDR2 FQGTGA. DNA for the CDR3: TGTGCCAGCAGCTCGGACGGGAGCTCCTACAATGAGCAGTTCTTC. Protein: CASSSDGSSYNEQFF.

The chain has TRBV19 and TRBJ2-5, with D tentatively TRBD2 (5 bases). The V gene's germline CDR1 is LNHDA and CDR2 SQIVND (reference sequence). V dropped 4 bases and J dropped 1 base, with 19 bases sitting between them. CDR3 size: 17 residues. CDR3 amino acids: CASSTLRSGRSQETQYF. The CDR3 DNA is TGTGCCAGTAGTACTCTTCGAAGTGGGAGATCCCAAGAGACCCAGTACTTC.

The chain joins TRBV7-9 to TRBJ2-3, with 8 positions matching TRBD1. The CDR3 is 15 residues long. Germline V gene data show CDR1 as SEHNR and CDR2 as FQNEAQ (reference sequence). The J segment lost 8 bases and the V segment lost 3 bases, leaving 10 bases of the junction unmatched. The CDR3 region has the DNA TGTGCCAGCAGCTTCCCCCCCCAGGGGGCGATTACGCAGTATTTT. This gives the protein CASSFPPQGAITQYF. Supplemented by reference TRBV7-9 and TRBJ2-3, the full variable domain reads DTGVSQNPRHKITKRGQNVTFRCDPISEHNRLYWYRQTLGQGPEFLTYFQNEAQLEKSRLLSDRFSAERPKGSFSTLEIQRTEQGDSAMYLCASSFPPQGAITQYFGPGTRLTVL.

The CDR3 bases are TGCGCCAGCAGGCCGCGAATAGCGGGAGCGGGGACTAGCACAGATACGCAGTATTTT. Protein: CASRPRIAGAGTSTDTQYF. The chain has TRBV5-1 and TRBJ2-3; 9 nucleotides match TRBD2. V gave up 5 bases and J gave up 0 bases; unmatched junction bases: 16. The CDR3 contains 19 residues. Per germline, CDR1 SGHRS and CDR2 YFSETQ.

This chain links TRBV6-5 with TRBJ2-7, with 10 bases aligning to TRBD1. The CDR3 covers 14 residues. Germline V gives CDR1 MNHEY, CDR2 SVGAGI. With V trimmed by 2 bases and J by 7 bases, 5 bases remained unmatched. The CDR3 loop reads CASSYLDRGQEQYF. The CDR3 DNA follows: TGTGCCAGCAGTTACCTCGACAGGGGGCAAGAGCAGTACTTC.

This clone was counted a few times. The chain carries TRBV11-2 and TRBJ1-5; 9 nucleotides align to TRBD1. The CDR3 loop spans 14 amino acids. J lost 13 bases, V lost 0 bases, and 7 bases had no gene match. Germline lookup yields CDR1 SGHAT and CDR2 FQNNGV. Written as DNA, the CDR3 is TGTGCCAGCAGCTTAGATCGGGGGACAGGGCAGCAGCATTTT. It specifies CASSLDRGTGQQHF.

The rearrangement joins TRBV10-1 to TRBJ2-5; TRBD1 agrees at 8 bases. The germline gives CDR1 WNHNN, CDR2 SYGVQD (reference sequence). CDR3 length equals 13 residues. Trimming at V came to 6 bases and at J to 7 bases, leaving 7 bases not matched to a gene. In DNA, the CDR3 is TGCGCCAGCAGCTCGGACAGGGTAGGGACCCAGTACTTC. Protein: CASSSDRVGTQYF.

The rearrangement joins TRBV12-5 to TRBJ1-1; possible D gene TRBD1, 6 bases. Per germline, CDR1 LGHNT and CDR2 FRNRAP. CDR3 length: 16 residues. V was cut by 5 bases and J by 1 base, with 17 bases left in between. The DNA of the CDR3 is TGTGCTAGTGGTCGATTTACCTTACAGGGGAACACTGAAGCTTTCTTT. Translation: CASGRFTLQGNTEAFF.

V and J are TRBV7-2 and TRBJ2-1; D unresolved. In germline, CDR1 is SGHTA, CDR2 FQGNSA. CDR3 length: 13 amino acids. V was pared by 8 bases and J by 2 bases, with 10 bases between. The CDR3 region is CASGSRAYNEQFF. For the CDR3, the DNA is TGTGCCAGCGGCTCCCGGGCCTACAATGAGCAGTTCTTC.

This chain connects TRBV15 to TRBJ1-4, with D tentatively TRBD1 (5 bases). V gave up 1 base and J gave up 3 bases, with 12 bases separating them. The CDR3 loop spans 16 amino acids. Per germline, CDR1 LNHNV and CDR2 YYDKDF (reference sequence). CDR3 bases: TGTGCCACCAGCAGAGGGGGAGGGACGGCTAATGAAAAACTGTTTTTT. Translating gives CATSRGGGTANEKLFF. Based on the CDR3 plus reference TRBV15 and TRBJ1-4, the full variable domain is DAMVIQNPRYQVTQFGKPVTLSCSQTLNHNVMYWYQQKSSQAPKLLFHYYDKDFNNEADTPDNFQSRRPNTSFCFLDIRSPGLGDTAMYLCATSRGGGTANEKLFFGSGTQLSVL.

This clone is a singleton in its sample. The rearrangement uses TRBV5-4 and TRBJ2-5, with 11 bases aligning to TRBD2. The CDR3 sequence is 16 residues long. Germline CDR1 reads SGHNT; CDR2 reads YYREEE (reference sequence). Trimming took 4 bases from V and 2 from J; bases not matched to a gene: 7. In DNA form, the CDR3 reads TGTGCCAGCAGCGCCCCTAGCGGGAGGCATCAAGAGACCCAGTACTTC. It specifies CASSAPSGRHQETQYF.

The V gene is TRBV28, the J gene TRBJ1-2, with 9 bases fitting TRBD1. V lost 8 bases and J lost 0; bases outside the gene matches: 4. The CDR3 spans 14 residues. CDR1 and CDR2 from the germline V gene are MDHEN and SYDVKM. The CDR3 nucleotides are TGTGCCAGCTCCCGACAGGGGGCTAACTATGGCTACACCTTC. Residues: CASSRQGANYGYTF.

This chain's CDR3 is CASSHRLAEVPSSYNEQFF. CDR3 coding DNA: TGTGCCAGCAGTCATCGACTAGCGGAAGTCCCAAGCTCCTACAATGAGCAGTTCTTC. V gene TRBV27 combines with J gene TRBJ2-1; 9 bases map to TRBD2. CDR1 and CDR2 from the germline V gene are MNHEY and SMNVEV (reference sequence). The CDR3 contains 19 residues. The trim removed 5 bases at V and 0 bases at J, leaving 14 bases unmatched.

The chain recombines TRBV30 with TRBJ2-7; 10 nucleotides agree with TRBD1. The V segment lost 2 bases and the J segment 7 bases; nucleotides outside the gene matches: 5. Germline CDR1 and CDR2: GTSNPN and SVGIG (reference sequence). The length of the CDR3 is 13 residues. CDR3 region: CAWSPGQGNEQYF. The CDR3, as DNA: TGTGCCTGGAGTCCGGGACAGGGGAATGAGCAGTACTTC. The whole variable domain, filled in from reference TRBV30 and TRBJ2-7, reads SQTIHQWPATLVQPVGSPLSLECTVEGTSNPNLYWYRQAAGRGLQLLFYSVGIGQISSEVPQNLSASRPQDRQFILSSKKLLLSDSGFYLCAWSPGQGNEQYFGPGTRLTVT.

The J gene is TRBJ2-5, the V gene TRBV19; tentative D call: TRBD1 (6 bases). In germline, CDR1 is LNHDA, CDR2 SQIVND (reference sequence). The ends were cut back, 9 bases at V and 1 base at J, with 15 bases in the middle. The CDR3 covers 14 residues. This CDR3 is CASREQGLQETQYF. DNA of the CDR3: TGTGCCAGCCGGGAACAGGGCCTCCAAGAGACCCAGTACTTC.

The gene calls are TRBV10-3 and TRBJ2-7; a weak D match, TRBD2 (6 bases). Germline values: CDR1 ENHRY, CDR2 SYGVKD. The V gene lost 7 bases and the J gene lost 2 bases, with 12 bases spanning the gap. The CDR3 contains 13 residues. CDR3 DNA sequence: TGTGCCATCACCGAGGGACTCCCCTACGAGCAGTACTTC. Its protein is CAITEGLPYEQYF.

The genes are TRBV6-5 and TRBJ1-2; TRBD1 matches 8 bases. The CDR3 has 14 amino acids. With 3 bases clipped from V and 7 bases from J, the junction kept 7 bases outside the gene matches. Germline V gene sequence: CDR1 MNHEY, CDR2 SVGAGI. Here the CDR3 DNA reads TGTGCCAGCAGTTATTCCGACAGGGGCTCTGGCTACACCTTC. Its translation: CASSYSDRGSGYTF.